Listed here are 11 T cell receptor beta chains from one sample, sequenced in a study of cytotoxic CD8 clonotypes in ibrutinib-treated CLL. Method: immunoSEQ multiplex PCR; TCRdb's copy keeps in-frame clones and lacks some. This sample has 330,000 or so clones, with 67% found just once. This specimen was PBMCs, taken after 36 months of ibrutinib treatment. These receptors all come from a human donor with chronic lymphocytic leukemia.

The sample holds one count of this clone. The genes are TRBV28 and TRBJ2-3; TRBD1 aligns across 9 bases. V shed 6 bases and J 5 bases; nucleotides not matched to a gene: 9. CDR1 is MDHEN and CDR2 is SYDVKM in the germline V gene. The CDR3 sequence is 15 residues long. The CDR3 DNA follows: TGTGCCAGCAGGCCCCACAGGGGGCTCCGAGATACGCAGTATTTT. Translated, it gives CASRPHRGLRDTQYF.

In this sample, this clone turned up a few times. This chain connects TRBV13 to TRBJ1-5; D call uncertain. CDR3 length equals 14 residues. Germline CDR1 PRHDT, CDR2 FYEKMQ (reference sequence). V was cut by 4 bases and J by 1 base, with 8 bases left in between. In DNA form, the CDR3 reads TGTGCCAGCAGCTCCGGACCCAGCAATCAGCCCCAGCATTTT. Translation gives CASSSGPSNQPQHF.

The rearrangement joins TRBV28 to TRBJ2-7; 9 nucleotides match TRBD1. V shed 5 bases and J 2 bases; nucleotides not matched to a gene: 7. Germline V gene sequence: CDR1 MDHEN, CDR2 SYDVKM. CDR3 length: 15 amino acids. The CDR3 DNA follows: TGTGCCAGCAGTCCCGGGACAGGGATCCCCTACGAGCAGTACTTC. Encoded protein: CASSPGTGIPYEQYF.

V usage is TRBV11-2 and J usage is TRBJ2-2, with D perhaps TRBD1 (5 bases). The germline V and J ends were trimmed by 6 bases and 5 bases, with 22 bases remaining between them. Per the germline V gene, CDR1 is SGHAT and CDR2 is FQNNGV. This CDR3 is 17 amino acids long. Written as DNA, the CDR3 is TGTGCCAGCAGACCTCATACAGGATCTGTTAGGACCGGGGAGCTGTTTTTT. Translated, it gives CASRPHTGSVRTGELFF.

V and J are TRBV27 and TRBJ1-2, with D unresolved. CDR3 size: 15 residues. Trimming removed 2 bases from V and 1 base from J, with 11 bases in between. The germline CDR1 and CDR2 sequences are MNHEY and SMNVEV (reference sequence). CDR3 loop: CASSLIPGVNYGYTF. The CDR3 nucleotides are TGTGCCAGCAGTTTAATACCGGGAGTTAACTATGGCTACACCTTC.

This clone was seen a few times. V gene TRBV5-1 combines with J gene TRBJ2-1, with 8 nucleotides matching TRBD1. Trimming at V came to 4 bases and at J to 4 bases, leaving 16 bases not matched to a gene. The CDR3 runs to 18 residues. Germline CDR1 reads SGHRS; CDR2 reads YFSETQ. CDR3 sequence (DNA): TGCGCCAGCAGCCCACAACCACACGGGACAGGCTTTTACAATGAGCAGTTCTTC. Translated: CASSPQPHGTGFYNEQFF.

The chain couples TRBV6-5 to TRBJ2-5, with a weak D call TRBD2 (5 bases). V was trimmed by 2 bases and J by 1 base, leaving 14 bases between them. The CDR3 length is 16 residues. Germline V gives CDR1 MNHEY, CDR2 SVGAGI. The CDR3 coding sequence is TGTGCCAGCAGTTACCGCAGGTCTAGCCGCCAAGAGACCCAGTACTTC. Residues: CASSYRRSSRQETQYF.

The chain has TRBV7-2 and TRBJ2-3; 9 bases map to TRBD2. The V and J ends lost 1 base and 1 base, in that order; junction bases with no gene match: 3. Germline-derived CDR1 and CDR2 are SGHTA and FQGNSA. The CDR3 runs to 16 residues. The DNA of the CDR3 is TGTGCCAGCAGCTTAGACGCTAGCGGGGGCACAGATACGCAGTATTTT. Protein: CASSLDASGGTDTQYF.

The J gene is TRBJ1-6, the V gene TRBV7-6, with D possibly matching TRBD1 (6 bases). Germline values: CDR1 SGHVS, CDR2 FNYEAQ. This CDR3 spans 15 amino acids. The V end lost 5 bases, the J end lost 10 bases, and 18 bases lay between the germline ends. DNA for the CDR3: TGTGCCAGCAGCCCGGATGAGGGGGTCGAGTCACCCCTCCACTTT. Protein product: CASSPDEGVESPLHF.

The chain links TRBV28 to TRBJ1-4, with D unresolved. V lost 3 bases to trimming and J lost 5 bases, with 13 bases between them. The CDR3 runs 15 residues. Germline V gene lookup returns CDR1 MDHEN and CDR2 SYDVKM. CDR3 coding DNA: TGTGCCAGCAGTTTCCCGGAAGGTTCGAATGAAAAACTGTTTTTT. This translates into CASSFPEGSNEKLFF.

CDR3 DNA: TGTGCCAGCAGCTTAGGGGACAGTAATCACTACGAGCAGTACTTC. Translation gives CASSLGDSNHYEQYF. This rearrangement joins TRBV11-2 to TRBJ2-7; 7 bases align to TRBD1. The CDR3 spans 15 residues. V dropped 1 base and J dropped 3; count of bases not matched to a gene: 6. Germline loops: CDR1 SGHAT, CDR2 FQNNGV.